This T cell receptor beta chain was sequenced during a study of STAT3 mutations in large granular lymphocyte leukemia (dated by TCRdb to between 2018 and 2020). Looking at the study overall: Roughly half of the T-LGLL patients who were sequenced longitudinally carried canonical activating STAT3 mutations. Patients were sequenced at 4 time points on average, with the number of samplings per patient ranging from 2 to 8. As controls within the study, a couple of patients with natural killer LGL leukemia were also sequenced longitudinally. To reconstruct clonal hierarchy and dynamics, serial deep sequencing of TCRbeta CDR3 and STAT3 was performed in patients with T-cell large granular lymphocyte leukemia. Over half of the T-LGLL patients were given one or more immunosuppressive therapy regimens, and roughly 40% of the treated patients had a hematologic response. More than 15 representative T-LGLL cases were selected from an initial cohort of a few hundred LGL patients for longitudinal TCRbeta and STAT3 sequencing.

About this clone: Its antigen remains unidentified. Per-base quality was not reported, and no clone a single base away is much larger than it.

The cysteine opens and the phenylalanine closes a CDR3 of 15 amino acids. CDR3 DNA only is kept here, 45 bases in frame from base 1. Trimming removed 2 bases from V and 7 bases from J, leaving 16 bases between the germline ends. CDR1 is given as MNHEY and CDR2 as SVGAGI, both from the germline V gene. An Illumina MiSeq was used to sequence the TCRbeta libraries, yielding an average of approximately 39,000 productive templates per sample. Multiplex PCR amplification was used to generate TCRbeta CDR3 libraries with the immunoSEQ assay. The paper's processing steps were these. Repertoire diversity was calculated as previously defined, with values near 0 taken to indicate extremely monoclonal samples. The table comes from immuneACCESS by way of TCRdb, which keeps in-frame sequences with V and J called. Part of the clones is missing from these tables; in studies checked, under half for an unresolved V gene and the rest for unknown reasons. V, J and clone size are taken as reported in that table, and D and trimming were inferred from the DNA itself. The table for this sample lists 35,000 to 50,000 clones; about three quarters of them were counted only once. 0.4% to 0.55% of the sample goes to the ten largest clones.

The same DNA, extracted from blood mononuclear cells, served for both the TCR sequencing and the STAT3 sequencing. Here is what the overall study found, with its caveats: Every T-LGLL patient showed at least one immunodominant TCRbeta clonotype, and about half showed multiple immunodominant subclonotypes. The linking of therapy response to changes in TCR clonal burden was complicated by variable intervals between samplings and differing treatment regimens. In several patients, dominant TCR clone burden exceeded STAT3 mutant burden, suggesting STAT3 mutation arose secondarily within a pre-expanded clone. Because codominant clonotypes persisted in some patients, a small but highly pathogenic clone may have been missed. Because no samples were available when a clone first appeared, clonal expansion was inferred from samplings taken at other points. In about 30% of the 18 patients, TCR clonotype switching occurred after therapy, and every newly emerging clone was STAT3 wild type.

The specimen sequenced was PBMCs. This chain joins TRBV6-5 to TRBJ2-3; TRBD2 might be the D gene, on 5 matching bases. The sequence was obtained from a human donor with T large granular lymphocyte leukemia. Some clones in this sample may be carry-over from other donors' samples. The DNA sequence is as follows: TGTGCCAGCAGTTACCAACTACTGGGAGATTATACGCAGTATTTT. It specifies CASSYQLLGDYTQYF.